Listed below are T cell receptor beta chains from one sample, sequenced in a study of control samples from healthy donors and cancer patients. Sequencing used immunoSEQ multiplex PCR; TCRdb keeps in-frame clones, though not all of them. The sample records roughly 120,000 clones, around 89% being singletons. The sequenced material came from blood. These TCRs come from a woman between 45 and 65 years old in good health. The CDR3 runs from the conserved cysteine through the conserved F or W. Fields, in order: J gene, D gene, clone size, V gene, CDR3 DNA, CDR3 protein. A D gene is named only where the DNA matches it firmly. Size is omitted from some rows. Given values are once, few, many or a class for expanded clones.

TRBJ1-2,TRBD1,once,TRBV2,TGTGCCAGCAGTGTGGACAGGGCTAACTATGGCTACACCTTC,CASSVDRANYGYTF
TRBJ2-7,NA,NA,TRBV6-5,TGTGCCAGCAGATCGACAGCCACCTACGAGCAGTACTTC,CASRSTATYEQYF
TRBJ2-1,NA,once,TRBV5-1,TGCGCCAGCAGCCTAAGAAACAACCCTCCTTTACGCTCCTACAATGAGCAGTTCTTC,CASSLRNNPPLRSYNEQFF
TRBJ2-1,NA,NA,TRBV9,TGTGCCAGCAGCGTTCGACTTGTTGGTGAGCAGTTCTTC,CASSVRLVGEQFF
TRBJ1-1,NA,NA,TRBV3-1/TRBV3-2,TGTGCCAGCAGCCAGCCCGGATCGACTGAAGCTTTCTTT,CASSQPGSTEAFF
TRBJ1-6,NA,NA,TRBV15,TGTGCCACCAGCAGAGGGCAGTATAATTCACCCCTCCACTTT,CATSRGQYNSPLHF
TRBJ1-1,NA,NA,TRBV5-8,TGTGCCAGCAGCTTAGGACAGAGCAAGAACACTGAAGCTTTCTTT,CASSLGQSKNTEAFF
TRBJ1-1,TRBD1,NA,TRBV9,TGTGCCAGCAGTTCAGGGGGCAACACTGAAGCTTTCTTT,CASSSGGNTEAFF
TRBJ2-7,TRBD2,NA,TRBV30,TGTGCCTGGAGCCCATTCTTAGCGGGGAGACCCTACGAGCAGTACTTC,CAWSPFLAGRPYEQYF
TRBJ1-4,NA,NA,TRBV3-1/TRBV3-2,TGTGCCAGCAGCCAGGGGACGGGCGGAGAAAAACTGTTTTTT,CASSQGTGGEKLFF
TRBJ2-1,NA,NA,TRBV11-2,TGTGCCAGCAGAACAGGGAATGAGCAGTTCTTC,CASRTGNEQFF
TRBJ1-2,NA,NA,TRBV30,TGTGCCTGGACCCCCCAGGGGAACTATGGCTACACCTTC,CAWTPQGNYGYTF
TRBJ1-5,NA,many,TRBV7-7,TGTGCCAGCAGCTTAGGCCCCGGGACAAGGTATAGCAATCAGCCCCAGCATTTT,CASSLGPGTRYSNQPQHF
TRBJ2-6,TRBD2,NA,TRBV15,TGTGCCACCAGCAGAGGGACTAGCTACCTGGCGGGGGCCAACGTCCTGACTTTC,CATSRGTSYLAGANVLTF
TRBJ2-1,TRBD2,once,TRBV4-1,TGCGCCAGCAGCCAAGTCGGACTAGCGGGAGTGGTGGATGAGCAGTTCTTC,CASSQVGLAGVVDEQFF
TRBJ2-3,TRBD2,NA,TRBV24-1,TGTGCCACCAGTGATTTGGGGACTAGCGGCACAGATACGCAGTATTTT,CATSDLGTSGTDTQYF
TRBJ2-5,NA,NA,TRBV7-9,TGTGCCAGCAGCTTCGGATCCTCGACAGAACCGCAAGAGACCCAGTACTTC,CASSFGSSTEPQETQYF
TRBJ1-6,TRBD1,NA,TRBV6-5,TGTGCCAGCAGTCAGGGACAGGGGAATTCACCCCTCCACTTT,CASSQGQGNSPLHF
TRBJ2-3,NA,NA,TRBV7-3,TGTGCCAGCGGGTTCGGCACAGATACGCAGTATTTT,CASGFGTDTQYF
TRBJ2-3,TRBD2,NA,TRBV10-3,TGTGCCACTACCACTTTAGCGGGATCCACAGATACGCAGTATTTT,CATTTLAGSTDTQYF
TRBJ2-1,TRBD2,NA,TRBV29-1,TGCAGCGTTGAAGGTAGCGGGAATGAGCAGTTCTTC,CSVEGSGNEQFF
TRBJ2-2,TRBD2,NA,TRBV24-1,TGTGCCACCAGTGATATATCCATAGCGGGAGCCAACACCGGGGAGCTGTTTTTT,CATSDISIAGANTGELFF
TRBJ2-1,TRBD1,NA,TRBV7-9,TGTGCCAGCAGCTTAAGGACAGGGGGCTCCTACAATGAGCAGTTCTTC,CASSLRTGGSYNEQFF
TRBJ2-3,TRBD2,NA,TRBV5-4,TGTGCCAGCAGTATCCGATTCGAGGCGGGAGAAAGGCGTACGCAGTATTTT,CASSIRFEAGERRTQYF
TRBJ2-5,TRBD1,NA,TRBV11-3,TGTGCCAGCAGCTCCTCCGGGACAGGGCAAGAGACCCAGTACTTC,CASSSSGTGQETQYF
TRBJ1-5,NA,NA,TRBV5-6,TGTGCCAGCAGCTTCCAGGGGACGGCCCGAAAGTATAGCAATCAGCCCCAGCATTTT,CASSFQGTARKYSNQPQHF
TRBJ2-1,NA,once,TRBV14,TGTGCCAGCAGCCCCGGGACTCGCGGCTACAATGAGCAGTTCTTC,CASSPGTRGYNEQFF
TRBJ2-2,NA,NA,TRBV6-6,TGTGCCAGCAGGGCCCAGAACACCGGGGAGCTGTTTTTT,CASRAQNTGELFF
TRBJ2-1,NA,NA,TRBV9,TGTGCCAGCAGCGTAGGCCAGGGAATCTACAATGAGCAGTTCTTC,CASSVGQGIYNEQFF
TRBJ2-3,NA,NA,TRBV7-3,TGTGCCAGCAGCTCCGGGGGAAGCCCAGATACGCAGTATTTT,CASSSGGSPDTQYF
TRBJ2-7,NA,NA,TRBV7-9,TGTGCCAGCAGCTCTTCCCCCAATGGGACGGACCCCTCCTTGCGGCAGTACTTC,CASSSSPNGTDPSLRQYF
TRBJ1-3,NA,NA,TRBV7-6,TGTGCCAGCAGCTTAGCCACAGGGACTGGAAACACCATATATTTT,CASSLATGTGNTIYF
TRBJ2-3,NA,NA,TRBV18,TGTGCCAGCTCAAGAGGGACAAACATTGGGGGGATTTCCTCAGGAGATACGCAGTATTTT,CASSRGTNIGGISSGDTQYF
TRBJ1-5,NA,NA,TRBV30,TGTGCCTGGAGTGTAACAGGGAGTCAGCCCCAGCATTTT,CAWSVTGSQPQHF
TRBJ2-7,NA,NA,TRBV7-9,TGTGCCAGCAGCTTAGTTGGCTCCTCCTACGAGCAGTACTTC,CASSLVGSSYEQYF
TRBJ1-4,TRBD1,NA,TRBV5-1,TGCGCCAGCAGCTTGGACAGGGGAGGTGAAAAACTGTTTTTT,CASSLDRGGEKLFF
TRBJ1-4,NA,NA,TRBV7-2,TGTGCCAGCAGCCGGGACCGTGCAACTAATGAAAAACTGTTTTTT,CASSRDRATNEKLFF
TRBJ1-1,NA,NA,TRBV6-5,TGTGCCAGCAGTTACAATCCCGGCACTCCCAGTGCAGCCTTCTTT,CASSYNPGTPSAAFF
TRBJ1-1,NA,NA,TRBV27,TGTGCCAGCAGTTGGCGGATAGGGGAAACTGAAGCTTTCTTT,CASSWRIGETEAFF
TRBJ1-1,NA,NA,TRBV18,TGTGCCAGCTCCCAGGGTTTGAACACTGAAGCTTTCTTT,CASSQGLNTEAFF
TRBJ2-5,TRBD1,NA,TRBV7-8,TGTGCCAGCAGCCCCACGGGGACAGGGGGCCACGAGCAGACCCAGTACTTC,CASSPTGTGGHEQTQYF
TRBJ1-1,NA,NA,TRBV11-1,TGTGCCAGCAGCTTGGGGGGAGGGGCCGACACTGAAGCTTTCTTT,CASSLGGGADTEAFF